This T cell receptor beta chain was captured in a study of blood T cell repertoires in COVID-19. Study-level information: Sites across the United States, Italy and Spain contributed samples from acute and convalescent COVID-19.

The data were produced by immunoSEQ multiplex PCR, yet TCRdb's version contains in-frame clones alone and is incomplete. The table shows approximately 28,000 clones, with 85% to 95% occurring only once. This clonotype was obtained from a woman in her seventies with COVID-19, enrolled during active disease. Sequences were obtained from peripheral blood.

The DNA of the CDR3 is TGTGCCAGCAGCTTAGACTGGCAGGGGGATGGCTACACCTTC. It is translated as CASSLDWQGDGYTF. The rearrangement uses TRBV11-2 and TRBJ1-2, with TRBD1 identical over 7 bases. The junction had 4 bases not matched to a gene; V was cut back by 0 bases and J by 6 bases. Germline lookup yields CDR1 SGHAT and CDR2 FQNNGV. The CDR3 consists of 14 residues.